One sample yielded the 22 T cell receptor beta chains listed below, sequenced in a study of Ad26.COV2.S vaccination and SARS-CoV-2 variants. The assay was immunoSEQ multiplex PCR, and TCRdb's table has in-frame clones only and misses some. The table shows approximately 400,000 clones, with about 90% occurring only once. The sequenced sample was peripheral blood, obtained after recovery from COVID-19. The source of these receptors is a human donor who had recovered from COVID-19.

CDR3 residues: CASSQYRAEAFF. The CDR3 DNA is TGTGCCAGCAGCCAATATAGAGCTGAAGCTTTCTTT. The chain employs TRBV14 and TRBJ1-1, with unresolved D. The CDR3 has 12 residues. Between the trimmed V and J ends, which lost 2 bases and 6 bases, there was a span of 7 bases. Germline CDR1 and CDR2: SGHDN and FVKESK. Full variable domain (outside the CDR3, taken from reference TRBV14 and TRBJ1-1): EAGVTQFPSHSVIEKGQTVTLRCDPISGHDNLYWYRRVMGKEIKFLLHFVKESKQDESGMPNNRFLAERTGGTYSTLKVQPAELEDSGVYFCASSQYRAEAFFGQGTRLTVV.

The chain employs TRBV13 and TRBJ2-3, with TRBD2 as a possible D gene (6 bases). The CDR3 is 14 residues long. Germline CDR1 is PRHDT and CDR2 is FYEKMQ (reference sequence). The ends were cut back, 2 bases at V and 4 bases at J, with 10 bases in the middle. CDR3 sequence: CASSLRASADTQYF. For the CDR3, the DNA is TGTGCCAGCAGCTTAAGGGCTAGCGCAGATACGCAGTATTTT.

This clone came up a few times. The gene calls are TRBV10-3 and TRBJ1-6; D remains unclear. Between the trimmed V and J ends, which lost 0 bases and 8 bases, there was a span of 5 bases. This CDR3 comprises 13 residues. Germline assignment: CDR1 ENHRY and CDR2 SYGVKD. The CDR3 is CAISESRDSPLHF. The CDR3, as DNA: TGTGCCATCAGTGAGTCCAGAGATTCACCCCTCCACTTT.

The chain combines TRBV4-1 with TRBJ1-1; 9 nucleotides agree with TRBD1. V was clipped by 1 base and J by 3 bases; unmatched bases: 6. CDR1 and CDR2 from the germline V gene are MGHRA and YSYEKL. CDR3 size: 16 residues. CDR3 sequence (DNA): TGCGCCAGCAGCCAAGGGACAGGGGTTCAAGACACTGAAGCTTTCTTT. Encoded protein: CASSQGTGVQDTEAFF.

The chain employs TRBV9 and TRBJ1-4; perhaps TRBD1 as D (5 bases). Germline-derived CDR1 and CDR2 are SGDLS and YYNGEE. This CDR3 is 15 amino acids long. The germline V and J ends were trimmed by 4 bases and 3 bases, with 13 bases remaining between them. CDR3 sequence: CASSPGGYPNEKLFF. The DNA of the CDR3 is TGTGCCAGCAGCCCCGGGGGGTATCCTAATGAAAAACTGTTTTTT. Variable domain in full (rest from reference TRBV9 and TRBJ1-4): DSGVTQTPKHLITATGQRVTLRCSPRSGDLSVYWYQQSLDQGLQFLIQYYNGEERAKGNILERFSAQQFPDLHSELNLSSLELGDSALYFCASSPGGYPNEKLFFGSGTQLSVL.

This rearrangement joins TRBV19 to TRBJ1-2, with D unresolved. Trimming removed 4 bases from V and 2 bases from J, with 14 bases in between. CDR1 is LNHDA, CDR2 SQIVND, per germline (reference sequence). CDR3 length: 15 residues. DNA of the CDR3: TGTGCCAGTAGTAGTTCGGCTGCCTGGAACTATGGCTACACCTTC. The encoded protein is CASSSSAAWNYGYTF.

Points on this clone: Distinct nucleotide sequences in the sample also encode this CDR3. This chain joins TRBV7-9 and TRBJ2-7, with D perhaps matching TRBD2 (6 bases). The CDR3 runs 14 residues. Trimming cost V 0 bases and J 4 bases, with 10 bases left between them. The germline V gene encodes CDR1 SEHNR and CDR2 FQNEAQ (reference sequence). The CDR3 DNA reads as TGTGCCAGCAGCTTAGCTGGGGGGACGTACGAGCAGTACTTC. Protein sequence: CASSLAGGTYEQYF.

DNA for the CDR3: TGTGCCAGCAGCTTAGTGGTAGGGGGTGCCTACGAGCAGTACTTC. It translates to CASSLVVGGAYEQYF. The V and J genes are TRBV7-8 and TRBJ2-7, with D perhaps TRBD1 (6 bases). Germline CDR1 and CDR2: SGHVS and FQNEAQ. This CDR3 spans 15 amino acids. V was shortened by 1 base and J by 2 bases, with 12 bases between the two germline ends.

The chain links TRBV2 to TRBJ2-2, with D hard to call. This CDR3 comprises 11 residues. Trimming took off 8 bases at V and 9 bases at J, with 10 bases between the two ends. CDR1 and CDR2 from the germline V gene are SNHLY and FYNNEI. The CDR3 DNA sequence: TGTGCCAGCTCCCTCGACAGGGAGCTGTTTTTT. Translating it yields CASSLDRELFF.

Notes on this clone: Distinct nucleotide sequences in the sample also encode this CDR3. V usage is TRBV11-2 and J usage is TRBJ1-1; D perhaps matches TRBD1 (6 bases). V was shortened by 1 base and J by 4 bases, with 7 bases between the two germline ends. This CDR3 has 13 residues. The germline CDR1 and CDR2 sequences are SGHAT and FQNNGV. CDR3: CASSLGGATEAFF. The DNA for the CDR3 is TGTGCCAGCAGCTTAGGGGGGGCCACTGAAGCTTTCTTT.

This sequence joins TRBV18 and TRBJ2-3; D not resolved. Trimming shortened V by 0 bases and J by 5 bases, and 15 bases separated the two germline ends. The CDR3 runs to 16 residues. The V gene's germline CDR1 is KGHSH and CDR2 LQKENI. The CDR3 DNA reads TGTGCCAGCTCACCACCGGACGCCTCGGGCCGAGATACGCAGTATTTT. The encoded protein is CASSPPDASGRDTQYF.

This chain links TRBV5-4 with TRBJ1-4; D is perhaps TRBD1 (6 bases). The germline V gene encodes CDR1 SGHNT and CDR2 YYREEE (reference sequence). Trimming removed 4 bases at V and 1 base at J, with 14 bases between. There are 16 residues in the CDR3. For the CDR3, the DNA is TGTGCCAGCAGCCAGGCGGGGGCGCGAACTAATGAAAAACTGTTTTTT. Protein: CASSQAGARTNEKLFF.

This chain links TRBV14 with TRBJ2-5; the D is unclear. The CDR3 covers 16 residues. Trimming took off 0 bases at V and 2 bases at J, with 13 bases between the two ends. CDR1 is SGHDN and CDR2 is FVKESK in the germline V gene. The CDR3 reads CASSQETYSSQETQYF. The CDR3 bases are TGTGCCAGCAGCCAAGAGACTTACAGTTCTCAAGAGACCCAGTACTTC.

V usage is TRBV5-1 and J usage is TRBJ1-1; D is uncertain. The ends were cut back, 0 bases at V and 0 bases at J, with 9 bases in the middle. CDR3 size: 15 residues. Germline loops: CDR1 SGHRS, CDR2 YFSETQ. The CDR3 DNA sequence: TGCGCCAGCAGCTTGGTTGGCCGGATGAACACTGAAGCTTTCTTT. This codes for CASSLVGRMNTEAFF. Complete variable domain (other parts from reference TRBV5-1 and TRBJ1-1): KAGVTQTPRYLIKTRGQQVTLSCSPISGHRSVSWYQQTPGQGLQFLFEYFSETQRNKGNFPGRFSGRQFSNSRSEMNVSTLELGDSALYLCASSLVGRMNTEAFFGQGTRLTVV.

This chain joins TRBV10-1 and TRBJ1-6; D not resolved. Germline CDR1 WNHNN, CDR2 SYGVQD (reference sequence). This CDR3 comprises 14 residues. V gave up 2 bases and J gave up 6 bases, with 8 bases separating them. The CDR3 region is CASSEGSRNSPLHF. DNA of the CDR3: TGCGCCAGCAGTGAGGGGAGTCGTAATTCACCCCTCCACTTT.

CDR3 coding DNA: TGCAGCGTTGGGAGGACTACTGAAGCTTTCTTT. This translates into CSVGRTTEAFF. V and J are TRBV29-1 and TRBJ1-1; D not certain. The CDR3 is 11 residues long. Trimming took off 4 bases at V and 5 bases at J, with 8 bases between the two ends. Germline values: CDR1 SQVTM, CDR2 ANQGSEA.

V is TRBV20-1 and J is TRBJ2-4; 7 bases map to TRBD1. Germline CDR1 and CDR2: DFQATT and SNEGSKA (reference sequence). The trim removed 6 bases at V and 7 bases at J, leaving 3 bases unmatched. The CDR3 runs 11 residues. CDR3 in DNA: TGCAGTGCATCGACAGGGAACATTCAGTACTTC. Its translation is CSASTGNIQYF.

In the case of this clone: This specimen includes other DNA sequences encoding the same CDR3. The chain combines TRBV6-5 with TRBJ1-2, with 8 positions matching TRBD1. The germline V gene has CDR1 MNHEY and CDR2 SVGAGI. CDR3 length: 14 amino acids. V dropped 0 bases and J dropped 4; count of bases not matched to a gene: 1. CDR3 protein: CASSYSTGGYGYTF. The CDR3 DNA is TGTGCCAGCAGTTACTCAACAGGGGGCTATGGCTACACCTTC.

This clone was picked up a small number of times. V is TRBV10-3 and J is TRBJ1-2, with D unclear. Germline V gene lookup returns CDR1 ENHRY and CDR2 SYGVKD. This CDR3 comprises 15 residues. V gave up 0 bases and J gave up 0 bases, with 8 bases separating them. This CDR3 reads CAISESLSANYGYTF. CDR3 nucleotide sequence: TGTGCCATCAGTGAGTCGTTGTCGGCTAACTATGGCTACACCTTC.

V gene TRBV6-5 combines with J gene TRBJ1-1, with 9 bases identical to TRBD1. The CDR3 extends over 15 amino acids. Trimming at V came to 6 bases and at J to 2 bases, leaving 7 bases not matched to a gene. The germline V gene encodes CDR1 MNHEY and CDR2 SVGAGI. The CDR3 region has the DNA TGTGCCAGCAGCCGGACAGGGGACTTCAACACTGAAGCTTTCTTT. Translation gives CASSRTGDFNTEAFF.

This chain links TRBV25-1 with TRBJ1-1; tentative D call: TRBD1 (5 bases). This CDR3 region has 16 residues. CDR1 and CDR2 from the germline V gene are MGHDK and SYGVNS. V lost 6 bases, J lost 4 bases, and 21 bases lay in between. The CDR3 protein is CASRGGIRAGGTEAFF. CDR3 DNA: TGTGCCAGCAGGGGCGGGATCAGGGCTGGAGGCACTGAAGCTTTCTTT.

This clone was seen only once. CDR3 in amino acids: CASSQKGAGNTIYF. The CDR3 nucleotides read TGCGCCAGCAGCCAAAAGGGGGCTGGAAACACCATATATTTT. The chain is built from TRBV4-1 and TRBJ1-3; D perhaps matches TRBD1 (6 bases). Trimming took 2 bases from V and 2 from J, leaving 7 bases between them. The CDR3 is made up of 14 amino acids. Germline-derived CDR1 and CDR2 are MGHRA and YSYEKL.